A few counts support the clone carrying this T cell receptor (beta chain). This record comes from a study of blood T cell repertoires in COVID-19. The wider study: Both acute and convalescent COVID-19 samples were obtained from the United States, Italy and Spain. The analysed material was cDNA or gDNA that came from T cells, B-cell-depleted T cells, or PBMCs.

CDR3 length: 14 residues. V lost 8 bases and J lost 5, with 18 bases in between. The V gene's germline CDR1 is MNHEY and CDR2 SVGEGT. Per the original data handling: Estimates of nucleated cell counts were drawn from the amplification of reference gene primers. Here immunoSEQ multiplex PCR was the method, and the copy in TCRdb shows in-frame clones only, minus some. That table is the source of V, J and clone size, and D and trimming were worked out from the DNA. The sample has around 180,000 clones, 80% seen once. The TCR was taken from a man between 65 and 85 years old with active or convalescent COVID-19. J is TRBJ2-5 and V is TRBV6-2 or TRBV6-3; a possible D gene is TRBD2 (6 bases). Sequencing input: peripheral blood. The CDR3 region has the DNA TGTGCCAGCCGTTCCCCAACTCTAGCGGAGACCCAGTACTTC. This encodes CASRSPTLAETQYF.